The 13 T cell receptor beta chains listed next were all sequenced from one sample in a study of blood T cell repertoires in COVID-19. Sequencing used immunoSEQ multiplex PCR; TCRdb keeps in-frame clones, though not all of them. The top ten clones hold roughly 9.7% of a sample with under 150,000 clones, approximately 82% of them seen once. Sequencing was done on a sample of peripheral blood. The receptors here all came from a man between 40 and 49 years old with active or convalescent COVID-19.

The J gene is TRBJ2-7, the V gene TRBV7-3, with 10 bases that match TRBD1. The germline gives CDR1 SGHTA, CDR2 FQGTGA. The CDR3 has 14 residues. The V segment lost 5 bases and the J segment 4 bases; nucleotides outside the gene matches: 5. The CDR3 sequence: CASSPGQGKYEQYF. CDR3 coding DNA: TGTGCCAGCAGCCCGGGACAGGGGAAGTACGAGCAGTACTTC.

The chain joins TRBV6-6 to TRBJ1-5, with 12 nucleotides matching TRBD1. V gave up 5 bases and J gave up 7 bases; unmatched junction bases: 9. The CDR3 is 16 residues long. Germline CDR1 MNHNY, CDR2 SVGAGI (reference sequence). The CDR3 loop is CASSPWDRGRLQPQHF. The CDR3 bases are TGTGCCAGCAGTCCCTGGGACAGGGGGCGACTCCAGCCCCAGCATTTT.

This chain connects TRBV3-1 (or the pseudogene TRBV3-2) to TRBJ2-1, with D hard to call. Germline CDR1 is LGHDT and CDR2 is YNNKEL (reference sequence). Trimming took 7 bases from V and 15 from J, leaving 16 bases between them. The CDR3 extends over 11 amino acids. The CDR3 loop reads CASTHSTNLFF. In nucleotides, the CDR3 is TGTGCCAGCACTCACTCCACGAATCTGTTCTTC.

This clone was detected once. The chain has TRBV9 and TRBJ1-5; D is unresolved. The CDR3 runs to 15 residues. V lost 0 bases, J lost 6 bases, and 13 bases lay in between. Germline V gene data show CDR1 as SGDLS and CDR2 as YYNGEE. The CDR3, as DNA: TGTGCCAGCAGCGTAGCAGCGGGAAGCGGTCAGCCCCAGCATTTT. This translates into CASSVAAGSGQPQHF.

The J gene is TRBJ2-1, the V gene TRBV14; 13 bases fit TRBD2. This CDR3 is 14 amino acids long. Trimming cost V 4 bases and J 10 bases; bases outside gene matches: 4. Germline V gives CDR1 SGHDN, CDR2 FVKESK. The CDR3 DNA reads TGTGCCAGCAGCCTCGGACTAGCGGGGGTGGAGCAGTTCTTC. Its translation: CASSLGLAGVEQFF.

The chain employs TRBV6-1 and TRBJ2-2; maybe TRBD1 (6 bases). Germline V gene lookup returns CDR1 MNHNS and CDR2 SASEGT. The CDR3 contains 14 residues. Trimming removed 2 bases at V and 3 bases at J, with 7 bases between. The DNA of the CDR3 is TGTGCCAGCAGTGAACCAGGGGACACCGGGGAGCTGTTTTTT. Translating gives CASSEPGDTGELFF.

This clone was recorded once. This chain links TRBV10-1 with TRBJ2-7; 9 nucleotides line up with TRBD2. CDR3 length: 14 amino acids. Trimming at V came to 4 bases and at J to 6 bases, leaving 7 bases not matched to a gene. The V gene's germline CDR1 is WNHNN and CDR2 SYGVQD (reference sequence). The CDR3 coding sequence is TGCGCCAGCAGTGTAGGTAGCGGGGGCAGCGAGCAGTACTTC. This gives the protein CASSVGSGGSEQYF.

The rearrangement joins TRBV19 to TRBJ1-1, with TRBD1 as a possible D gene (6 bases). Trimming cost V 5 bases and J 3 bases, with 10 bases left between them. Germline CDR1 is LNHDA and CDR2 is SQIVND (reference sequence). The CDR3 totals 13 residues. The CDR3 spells CASSFNRDTEAFF. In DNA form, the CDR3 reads TGTGCCAGTAGTTTCAACAGGGACACTGAAGCTTTCTTT.

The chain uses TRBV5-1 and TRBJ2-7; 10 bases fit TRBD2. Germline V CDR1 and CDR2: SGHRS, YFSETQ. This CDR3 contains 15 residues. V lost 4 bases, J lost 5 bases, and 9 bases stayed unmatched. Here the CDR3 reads CASSPVASGGHEQYF. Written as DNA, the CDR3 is TGCGCCAGCAGCCCAGTTGCTAGCGGGGGACACGAGCAGTACTTC.

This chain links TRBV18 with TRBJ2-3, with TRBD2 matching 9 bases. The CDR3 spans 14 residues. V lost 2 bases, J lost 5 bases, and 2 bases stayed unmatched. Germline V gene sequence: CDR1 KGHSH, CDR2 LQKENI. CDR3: CASSPWRGGDTQYF. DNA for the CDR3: TGTGCCAGCTCACCATGGCGGGGGGGAGATACGCAGTATTTT. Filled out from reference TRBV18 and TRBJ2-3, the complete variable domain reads NAGVMQNPRHLVRRRGQEARLRCSPMKGHSHVYWYRQLPEEGLKFMVYLQKENIIDESGMPKERFSAEFPKEGPSILRIQQVVRGDSAAYFCASSPWRGGDTQYFGPGTRLTVL.

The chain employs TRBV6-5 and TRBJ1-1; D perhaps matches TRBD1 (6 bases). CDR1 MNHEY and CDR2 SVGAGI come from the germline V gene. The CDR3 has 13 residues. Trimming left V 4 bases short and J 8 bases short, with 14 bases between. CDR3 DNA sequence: TGTGCCAGCAGTTCGGGGGGGCGCTGGGAAGCTTTCTTT. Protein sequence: CASSSGGRWEAFF.

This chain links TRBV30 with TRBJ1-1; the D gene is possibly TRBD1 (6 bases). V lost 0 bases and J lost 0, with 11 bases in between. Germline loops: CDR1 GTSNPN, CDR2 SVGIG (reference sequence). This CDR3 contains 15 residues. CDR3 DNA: TGTGCCTGGAGTGTACACAGGGACATGAACACTGAAGCTTTCTTT. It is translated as CAWSVHRDMNTEAFF.

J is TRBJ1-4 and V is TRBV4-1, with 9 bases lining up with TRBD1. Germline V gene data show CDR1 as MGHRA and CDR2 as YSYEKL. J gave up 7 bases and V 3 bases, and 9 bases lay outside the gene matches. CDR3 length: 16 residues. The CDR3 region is CASSQDRTGVIEKLFF. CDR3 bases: TGCGCCAGCAGCCAGGACCGGACAGGGGTGATTGAAAAACTGTTTTTT.